Included here is one TCR beta chain sequence, with context. Its recognized antigen is unknown. Per-base qualities were not stored, and no clone one base away is much larger. These data are taken from a study of regulatory T cells in long-lasting Graves disease (dated by TCRdb to about 2021). The study in broad terms: Persistent Graves' disease was defined as persistently positive TSH receptor autoantibodies together with antithyroid drug treatment for over 5 years. The study was registered as a clinical trial and conducted in China. In the clinical cohort, patients with persistent Graves' disease had used antithyroid drugs for an average of roughly 10 years. A total of 33 samples underwent TCR sequencing, from some 13 patients with persistent Graves' disease and 20 or so patients with newly diagnosed Graves' disease. Persistent Graves' disease patients were compared with newly diagnosed Graves' disease patients by peripheral blood TCR sequencing and RNA sequencing. General conclusions and limits of the study: A larger number of public clonotypes was shared among persistent patients (fewer than 3,000) than among newly diagnosed patients (around 970). Compared with newly diagnosed patients, persistent Graves' disease patients had lower TCR Shannon entropy and fewer highly expanded clones, which suggests clonal expansion. The study examined only peripheral blood because the primary lesion, thyroid tissue, could not be accessed. Persistent disease showed preferential use of TRBV28, TRBJ1-2 and TRBJ2-5, whereas newly diagnosed disease favored TRBV20-1 and TRBJ2-1. Sequencing and analysis were limited to the TCR beta chain. The authors noted that the small sample size was a limitation that may lower accuracy.

The method behind the library was multiplex PCR. The data were produced on an Illumina HiSeq 4000. CDR3 regions were amplified by Arm-PCR with iRepertoire HTBI primers to construct TCR beta libraries. Before sequencing, the PCR products went through gel purification. The study's own analysis went as follows. A total of roughly 67 TRBV and some 15 TRBJ segments were identified across samples and were used for gene usage analysis of CDR3 amino acid clonotypes. Filtered high-quality paired reads were merged into contigs using COPE and FqMerger. BLAST was used to align contigs to IMGT TRBV, TRBD and TRBJ reference genes, and CDR3 was defined according to IMGT. Any clonotype with a frequency above 0.1% was counted as a highly expanded clone. Shannon entropy served as the measure of repertoire diversity, while the Gini coefficient captured V-J evenness. Public clonotypes were defined as clonotypes shared by more than one individual. The public reads were run again by TCRdb, first through fastp at Q25 and then through MiXCR, and only productive beta chains were kept. CDR3 protein sequences are deduplicated, and each keeps its most common genes and DNA. None of the V and J calls come from the authors' own analysis; TCRdb made them. The sample contains around 450,000 distinct CDR3 sequences, about 22% of them found a single time. More than 6% of the sample is held by the ten biggest clonotypes.

At the junction V is shortened by 6 bases and J by 2 bases, with 44 bases in between. From the cysteine through the phenylalanine, the CDR3 covers 23 amino acids. The read is trimmed to its CDR3 DNA, 69 bases read in frame from base 1. The germline V gene (reference sequence) provides CDR1 DFQATT and CDR2 SNEGSKA. Interpreted using the paper, the time point label stands for: persistent/refractory GD, antithyroid drugs over 5 years with positive TRAb. For both TCR sequencing and RNA sequencing, RNA was extracted from PBMCs using TRIzol. The diagnosis of Graves' disease followed American Thyroid Association guidelines. Patients for the study were recruited at an endocrinology department in Xi'an, China. From each patient, roughly 9 milliliters of peripheral blood was collected into an EDTA anticoagulant tube. Ficoll Paque Plus density gradient separation was used to isolate PBMCs, and no additional T cell sorting was done. An Agilent 2100 Bioanalyzer and agarose gel were used to check RNA quality, while a NanoDrop 2000 measured RNA concentration.

Sequencing was performed on peripheral blood mononuclear cells (PBMCs), taken when the disease was refractory, from a patient treated with antithyroid drugs. The TCR sequence derives from a female donor with Graves disease. The sequence links TRBV20-1 to TRBJ2-7; tentative D gene TRBD2, with 5 bases matching. The CDR3 sequence is CSAPNPVRDSLRGSKWEPYEQYF. The sequence in DNA is TGCAGTGCGCCGAACCCTGTCCGGGATTCCCTCCGTGGGTCGAAGTGGGAGCCCTACGAGCAGTACTTC.